Shown below are 20 T cell receptor beta chains from a single sample sequenced in a study of beta chain features in type 1 diabetes. Antigen specificity for these receptors is unknown. Study-wide results and limits: People with Type 1 diabetes carried modestly yet significantly shorter TCRB CDR3s in all four CD4+ subsets.

The sequenced template was cDNA made from the entire isolated RNA. Sequencing was performed with immunoSEQ multiplex PCR; in TCRdb, only in-frame clones are kept and a portion is missing. The sample comprises some 360,000 clones, around 10% of which are singletons, and roughly 0.54% rests with the top ten. Material: central memory CD4+ T cells from blood. These receptors came from a man younger than 40 with type 1 diabetes.

The V and J genes are TRBV27 and TRBJ1-4; D is possibly TRBD1 (6 bases). The CDR3 totals 14 residues. V was shortened by 2 bases and J by 6 bases, with 10 bases between the two germline ends. Per the germline V gene, CDR1 is MNHEY and CDR2 is SMNVEV (reference sequence). The CDR3 spells CASSLRGDYEKLFF. The DNA of the CDR3 is TGTGCCAGCAGTTTAAGGGGGGACTATGAAAAACTGTTTTTT.

This clone was observed a handful of times. The rearrangement joins TRBV28 to TRBJ1-2; tentatively, D is TRBD1 (5 bases). Trimming took 1 base from V and 1 from J, leaving 7 bases between them. CDR3 length: 14 residues. Per germline, CDR1 MDHEN and CDR2 SYDVKM. CDR3 nucleotide sequence: TGTGCCAGCAGTTTATCGACAGATAACTATGGCTACACCTTC. The encoded protein is CASSLSTDNYGYTF.

This clone has a count of ten or more. The chain recombines TRBV4-3 with TRBJ1-4; TRBD1 matches 7 bases. The CDR3 loop spans 12 amino acids. V was clipped by 3 bases and J by 8 bases; unmatched bases: 0. Germline CDR1 LGHNA, CDR2 YSLEER. CDR3 protein: CASSQDREKLFF. Written as DNA, the CDR3 is TGCGCCAGCAGCCAGGACAGGGAAAAACTGTTTTTT.

Many counts were recorded for this clone. The chain is built from TRBV7-3 and TRBJ2-2; 9 bases map to TRBD1. Per germline, CDR1 SGHTA and CDR2 FQGTGA. This CDR3 comprises 16 residues. V was pared by 5 bases and J by 5 bases, with 9 bases of the junction left unmatched. The CDR3 DNA reads TGTGCCAGCAGCGACCCGGGACAGGGTCTGACCGGGGAGCTGTTTTTT. Translation gives CASSDPGQGLTGELFF.

The V gene is TRBV7-3, the J gene TRBJ2-2; D is uncertain. Trimming stripped 5 bases from V and 0 bases from J, with 10 bases between. The CDR3 covers 15 residues. The V gene's germline CDR1 is SGHTA and CDR2 FQGTGA. The CDR3 here is CASSPQQANTGELFF. The CDR3 coding sequence is TGTGCCAGCAGCCCTCAACAAGCGAACACCGGGGAGCTGTTTTTT.

The chain joins TRBV5-1 to TRBJ2-3, with D perhaps matching TRBD2 (6 bases). The CDR3 runs to 20 residues. Germline V CDR1 and CDR2: SGHRS, YFSETQ. Trimming cost V 1 base and J 4 bases, with 28 bases left between them. The CDR3 nucleotides read TGCGCCAGCAGCTTGAGATTTGGACTTCTCGGCCCAGGAGGGTCAGATACGCAGTATTTT. As protein: CASSLRFGLLGPGGSDTQYF. The complete variable domain, with remaining parts taken from reference TRBV5-1 and TRBJ2-3, reads KAGVTQTPRYLIKTRGQQVTLSCSPISGHRSVSWYQQTPGQGLQFLFEYFSETQRNKGNFPGRFSGRQFSNSRSEMNVSTLELGDSALYLCASSLRFGLLGPGGSDTQYFGPGTRLTVL.

The V gene is TRBV19, the J gene TRBJ2-3; D is undetermined. The CDR3 has 14 amino acids. Per germline, CDR1 LNHDA and CDR2 SQIVND (reference sequence). V lost 9 bases to trimming and J lost 2 bases, with 15 bases between them. CDR3 sequence: CASSSSSYTDTQYF. The CDR3, as DNA: TGTGCCAGCAGCTCCAGTTCGTACACAGATACGCAGTATTTT. Full variable domain (rest looked up from reference TRBV19 and TRBJ2-3): DGGITQSPKYLFRKEGQNVTLSCEQNLNHDAMYWYRQDPGQGLRLIYYSQIVNDFQKGDIAEGYSVSREKKESFPLTVTSAQKNPTAFYLCASSSSSYTDTQYFGPGTRLTVL.

This clone was picked up a small number of times. This specimen includes other DNA sequences encoding the same CDR3. This chain joins TRBV7-9 and TRBJ2-2, with TRBD2 matching over 9 bases. This CDR3 spans 16 amino acids. The trim removed 5 bases at V and 2 bases at J, leaving 6 bases unmatched. Germline V gives CDR1 SEHNR, CDR2 FQNEAQ (reference sequence). CDR3 DNA sequence: TGTGCCAGCAGCCTTACTAGCGGGCCAAACACCGGGGAGCTGTTTTTT. It specifies CASSLTSGPNTGELFF. The full variable domain, in which reference TRBV7-9 and TRBJ2-2 provide the parts outside the CDR3, is DTGVSQNPRHKITKRGQNVTFRCDPISEHNRLYWYRQTLGQGPEFLTYFQNEAQLEKSRLLSDRFSAERPKGSFSTLEIQRTEQGDSAMYLCASSLTSGPNTGELFFGEGSRLTVL.

CDR3 nucleotides: TGTGCCAGCTCAAGAGCGACGAATCAGCCCCAGCATTTT. Protein product: CASSRATNQPQHF. This rearrangement joins TRBV6-6 to TRBJ1-5; D not resolved. The CDR3 is 13 amino acids. Germline values: CDR1 MNHNY, CDR2 SVGAGI (reference sequence). The V gene lost 8 bases and the J gene lost 4 bases, with 12 bases spanning the gap.

The CDR3 region has the DNA TGTGCCAGCATCACTACCCGGGGACTCAATCAGCCCCAGCATTTT. Protein sequence: CASITTRGLNQPQHF. The chain carries TRBV28 and TRBJ1-5, with a weak D call TRBD1 (5 bases). The CDR3 totals 15 residues. The ends were cut back, 7 bases at V and 3 bases at J, with 16 bases in the middle. Germline lookup yields CDR1 MDHEN and CDR2 SYDVKM.

This clone has only a few counts. The chain has TRBV19 and TRBJ2-2; D is possibly TRBD1 (6 bases). Germline lookup yields CDR1 LNHDA and CDR2 SQIVND (reference sequence). The V gene lost 7 bases and the J gene lost 4 bases, with 10 bases spanning the gap. The CDR3 totals 13 residues. The DNA for the CDR3 is TGTGCCAGTACAGGGGTGGTCACCGGGGAGCTGTTTTTT. Translating gives CASTGVVTGELFF.

The gene calls are TRBV5-4 and TRBJ2-7; 12 bases agree with TRBD2. Germline V gene sequence: CDR1 SGHNT, CDR2 YYREEE (reference sequence). The J segment lost 7 bases and the V segment lost 3 bases, leaving 8 bases of the junction unmatched. CDR3 length: 15 residues. This chain's CDR3 is CASSSRLAGAEEQYF. CDR3 DNA sequence: TGTGCCAGCAGCTCCCGACTAGCGGGAGCTGAGGAGCAGTACTTC.

This chain uses TRBV7-2 with TRBJ1-4, with TRBD1 matching over 8 bases. The CDR3 loop spans 12 amino acids. V lost 5 bases and J lost 8; bases outside the gene matches: 1. Per the germline V gene, CDR1 is SGHTA and CDR2 is FQGNSA. The CDR3 nucleotides read TGTGCCAGCAGCGGGACAGGCGAAAAACTGTTTTTT. Translating it yields CASSGTGEKLFF.

This clone was picked up many times. The chain uses TRBV21-1 and TRBJ2-4; TRBD1 was called by the table and not checked on the DNA. TRBV21-1 is recorded as a pseudogene. The CDR3 loop spans 16 amino acids. CDR3 in amino acids: CASSKKGQGTKNIQYF. DNA of the CDR3: TGTGCCAGCAGCAAAAAGGGGCAGGGGACCAAAAACATTCAGTACTTC.

The chain uses TRBV7-2 and TRBJ2-7; D gene unclear. Looked up from germline, CDR1 is SGHTA and CDR2 is FQGNSA. The CDR3 sequence is 18 residues long. Trimming left V 0 bases short and J 0 bases short, with 18 bases between. This CDR3 reads CASSLAYGHTQSSYEQYF. The CDR3 region has the DNA TGTGCCAGCAGCTTAGCATATGGGCATACCCAAAGCTCCTACGAGCAGTACTTC.

V is TRBV7-9 and J is TRBJ2-3; TRBD1 agrees at 7 bases. Looked up from germline, CDR1 is SEHNR and CDR2 is FQNEAQ (reference sequence). The CDR3 spans 14 residues. V gave up 4 bases and J gave up 4 bases; unmatched junction bases: 5. The CDR3 DNA sequence: TGTGCCAGCAGCTCCAATACAGGGGCAGATACGCAGTATTTT. It translates to CASSSNTGADTQYF.

Note on this clone: Within the sample, other DNA sequences also encode this same CDR3. The chain recombines TRBV11-2 with TRBJ1-5; D unclear. Between the trimmed V and J ends, which lost 4 bases and 4 bases, there was a span of 8 bases. Germline V CDR1 and CDR2: SGHAT, FQNNGV. CDR3 length: 13 amino acids. The DNA of the CDR3 is TGTGCCAGCAGCTCAGGCCTTAATCAGCCCCAGCATTTT. This sequence encodes CASSSGLNQPQHF.

This clone showed up just a few times. The CDR3 sequence is CASRTDGVNTEAFF. CDR3 DNA sequence: TGTGCCAGCAGAACCGACGGGGTGAACACTGAAGCTTTCTTT. J is TRBJ1-1 and V is TRBV5-6; D is ambiguous. V was trimmed by 5 bases and J by 0 bases, leaving 11 bases between them. The CDR3 is 14 amino acids. Per germline, CDR1 SGHDT and CDR2 YYEEEE.

This clone has only a few counts. The chain combines TRBV5-1 with TRBJ1-1; perhaps TRBD1 as D (5 bases). The CDR3 is made up of 14 amino acids. The V and J ends lost 7 bases and 2 bases respectively, with 15 bases between them. CDR1 and CDR2 from the germline V gene are SGHRS and YFSETQ. CDR3 in DNA: TGCGCCAGCGGGACCCGCGAGGGCAACACTGAAGCTTTCTTT. This codes for CASGTREGNTEAFF.

V and J are TRBV30 and TRBJ2-5, with 8 positions matching TRBD1. With 2 bases clipped from V and 12 bases from J, the junction kept 5 bases outside the gene matches. CDR3 length equals 11 residues. Germline V lookup: CDR1 GTSNPN, CDR2 SVGIG (reference sequence). CDR3 in amino acids: CAWSRRQGKYF. In DNA form, the CDR3 reads TGTGCCTGGAGTAGAAGACAGGGGAAGTACTTC.